This TCR beta chain was captured in a study of response to subunit inactivated influenza vaccine. Germline V gene sequence: CDR1 SGHRS, CDR2 YFSETQ. CDR3 length: 14 residues. V gave up 0 bases and J gave up 2 bases; unmatched junction bases: 2. TCRdb analysed the RT-PCR reads with MiXCR anew, one entry per CDR3 protein. The sample comprises 400,000 to 650,000 distinct CDR3 sequences, 7.2% of which are singletons, and 13% rests with the top ten. This clonotype turned up a few times. The sequencing here drew on PBMCs from blood, taken 23 to 25 months after vaccination. The V and J genes are TRBV5-1 and TRBJ2-7; 7 bases fit TRBD2. The origin of this receptor is a man aged 50-75 years who received an inactivated influenza vaccine. DNA of the CDR3: TGCGCCAGCAGCTTGGAGGCGGGGGCCTACGAGCAGTACTTC. Translation gives CASSLEAGAYEQYF. The full variable domain, in which reference TRBV5-1 and TRBJ2-7 provide the parts outside the CDR3, is KAGVTQTPRYLIKTRGQQVTLSCSPISGHRSVSWYQQTPGQGLQFLFEYFSETQRNKGNFPGRFSGRQFSNSRSEMNVSTLELGDSALYLCASSLEAGAYEQYFGPGTRLTVT.